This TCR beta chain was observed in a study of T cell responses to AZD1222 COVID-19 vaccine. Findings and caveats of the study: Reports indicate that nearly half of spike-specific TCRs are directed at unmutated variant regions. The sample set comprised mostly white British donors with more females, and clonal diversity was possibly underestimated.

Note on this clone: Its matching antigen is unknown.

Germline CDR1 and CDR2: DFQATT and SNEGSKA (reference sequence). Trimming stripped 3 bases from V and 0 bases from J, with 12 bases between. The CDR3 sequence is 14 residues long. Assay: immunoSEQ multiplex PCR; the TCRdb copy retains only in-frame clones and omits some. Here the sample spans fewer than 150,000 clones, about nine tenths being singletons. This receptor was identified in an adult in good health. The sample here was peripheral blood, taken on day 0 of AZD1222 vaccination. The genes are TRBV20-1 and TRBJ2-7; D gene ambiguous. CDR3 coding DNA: TGCAGTGCTAGTCCCCGGGTAAACTCCTACGAGCAGTACTTC. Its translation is CSASPRVNSYEQYF.